This record looks at one TCR beta chain sequence and its context. Antigen: not known. Via 5' RACE with UMI labels, TRB cDNA libraries were prepared. Using the 5' RACE reads, TCRdb records one entry per CDR3 protein without DNA. The repertoire table contains approximately 49,000 distinct CDR3 sequences. Germline lookup yields CDR1 MNHEY and CDR2 SVGAGI. This CDR3 has 13 amino acids. This entry is derived from a study of CXCR3-negative and CXCR3-positive naive CD8 T cells. Findings of the study overall: Naive cells used TRBV-TRBJ genes in much the same way whether CXCR3-negative or CXCR3-positive; memory cells did not.

Sequenced: memory CD8+ T cells from blood. The chain recombines TRBV6-5 with TRBJ2-7; TCRdb's D call, TRBD2, is unchecked because there is no DNA. The clonotype comes from a human donor in good health. Some clones in this sample may be carry-over from other donors' samples. The CDR3 loop reads CASSSTGRVEQYF.